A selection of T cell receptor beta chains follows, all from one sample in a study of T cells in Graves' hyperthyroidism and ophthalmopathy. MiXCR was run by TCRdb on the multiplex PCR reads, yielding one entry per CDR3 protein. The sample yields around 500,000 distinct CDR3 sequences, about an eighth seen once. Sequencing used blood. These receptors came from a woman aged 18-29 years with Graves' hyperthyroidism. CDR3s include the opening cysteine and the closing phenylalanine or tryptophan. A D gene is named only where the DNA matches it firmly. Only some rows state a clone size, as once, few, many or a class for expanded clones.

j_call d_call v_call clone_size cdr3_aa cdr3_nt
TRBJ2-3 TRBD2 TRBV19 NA CAASGTSDTDTQYF TGTGCGGCCTCCGGGACTAGCGACACAGATACGCAGTATTTT
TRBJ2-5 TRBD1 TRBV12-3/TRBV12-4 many CASSSYRGRMETQYF TGTGCCAGCAGTTCCTACAGGGGGCGAATGGAGACCCAGTACTTC
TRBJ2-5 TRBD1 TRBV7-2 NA CASSRGREETQYF TGTGCCAGCAGCAGGGGGCGGGAAGAGACCCAGTACTTC
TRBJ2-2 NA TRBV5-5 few CASSPGFTGELFF TGTGCCAGCAGTCCTGGCTTTACCGGGGAGCTGTTTTTT
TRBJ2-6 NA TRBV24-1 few CATSDSRGSGANVLTF TGTGCCACCAGTGATTCGCGGGGTTCCGGGGCCAACGTCCTGACTTTC
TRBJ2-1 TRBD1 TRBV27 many CASSLWGQGARNEQFF TGTGCCAGCAGCCTTTGGGGACAGGGGGCGAGGAATGAGCAGTTCTTC
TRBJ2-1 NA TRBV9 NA CASSVALGGYPYNEQFF TGTGCCAGCAGCGTAGCTCTAGGAGGGTACCCATACAATGAGCAGTTCTTC
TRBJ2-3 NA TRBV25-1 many CASSARDSYTDTQYF TGTGCCAGCAGTGCCCGAGACAGCTACACAGATACGCAGTATTTT
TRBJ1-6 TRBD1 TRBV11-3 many CASSLRQGFDSPLHF TGTGCCAGCAGCCTAAGACAGGGGTTTGATTCACCCCTCCACTTT
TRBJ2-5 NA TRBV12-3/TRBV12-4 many CASKMGETQYF TGTGCCAGCAAAATGGGAGAGACCCAGTACTTC
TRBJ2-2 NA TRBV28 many CASSVLENTGELFF TGTGCCAGCAGTGTACTAGAGAACACCGGGGAGCTGTTTTTT
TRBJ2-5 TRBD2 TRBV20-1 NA CSAPHTSGRARGETQYF TGCAGTGCTCCACATACTAGCGGGAGGGCCCGGGGAGAGACCCAGTACTTC
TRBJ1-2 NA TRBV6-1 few CASLRNYGYTF TGTGCCAGCCTGCGCAACTATGGCTACACCTTC
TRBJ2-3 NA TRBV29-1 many CSVETGKDGTQYF TGCAGCGTTGAAACGGGGAAGGATGGGACGCAGTATTTT
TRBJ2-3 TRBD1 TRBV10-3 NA CATSGGVRGTDTQYF TGTGCCACGTCAGGGGGAGTAAGGGGCACAGATACGCAGTATTTT
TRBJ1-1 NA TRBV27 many CASSPPMGGTEAFF TGTGCCAGCAGTCCGCCGATGGGGGGGACTGAAGCTTTCTTT
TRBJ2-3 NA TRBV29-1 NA CSVEGTASGSTDTQYF TGCAGCGTTGAGGGGACGGCCAGCGGTAGCACAGATACGCAGTATTTT
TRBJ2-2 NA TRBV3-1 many CASSLRGDNPTGELFF TGTGCCAGCAGCCTCAGGGGAGATAACCCCACCGGGGAGCTGTTTTTT
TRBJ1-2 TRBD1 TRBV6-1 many CASSGSGDSGGYTF TGTGCCAGCTCGGGGTCCGGGGACAGTGGTGGCTACACCTTC
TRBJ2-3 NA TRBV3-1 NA CASSQVSPGADTQYF TGTGCCAGCAGCCAAGTATCGCCGGGAGCAGATACGCAGTATTTT
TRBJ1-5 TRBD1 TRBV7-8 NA CASSTGTGRDQLQHF TGTGCCAGCAGCACAGGGACAGGTCGGGATCAGCTCCAGCATTTT
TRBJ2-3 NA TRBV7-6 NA CASSLNPATDTQYF TGTGCCAGCAGCTTGAATCCAGCCACAGATACGCAGTATTTT
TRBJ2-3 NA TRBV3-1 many CASSLLLRDTQYF TGTGCCAGCAGCCTTCTTTTACGAGATACGCAGTATTTT
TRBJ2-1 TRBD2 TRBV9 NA CASSARQAGFSYNEQFF TGTGCCAGCAGCGCAAGGCAAGCGGGATTCTCCTACAATGAGCAGTTCTTC
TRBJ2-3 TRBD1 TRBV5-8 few CASSQTGITDTQYF TGTGCCAGCAGCCAGACAGGGATCACAGATACGCAGTATTTT
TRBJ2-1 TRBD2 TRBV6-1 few CASSELAGAHNEQFF TGTGCCAGCAGTGAACTAGCGGGGGCCCACAATGAGCAGTTCTTC
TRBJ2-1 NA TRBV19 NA CASSFQGGSAYNEQFF TGTGCCAGTAGTTTCCAGGGGGGTTCCGCCTACAATGAGCAGTTCTTC
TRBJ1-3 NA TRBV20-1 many CSAPPADGTRLGNTIYF TGCAGTGCTCCTCCCGCCGACGGGACCAGATTAGGAAACACCATATATTTT
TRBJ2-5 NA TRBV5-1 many CASSIRVETQYF TGCGCCAGCAGCATTCGGGTGGAGACCCAGTACTTC
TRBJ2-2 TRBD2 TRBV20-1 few CSAPAMGGSGELFF TGCAGTGCTCCGGCTATGGGGGGGTCCGGGGAGCTGTTTTTT
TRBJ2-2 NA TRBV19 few CASTPTGYTGELFF TGTGCCAGTACACCGACAGGTTACACCGGGGAGCTGTTTTTT
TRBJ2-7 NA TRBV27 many CASSLGGTPYEQYF TGTGCCAGCAGTTTAGGAGGGACACCTTACGAGCAGTACTTC
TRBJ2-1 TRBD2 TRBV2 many CASVKLATYNEQFF TGTGCCAGCGTGAAACTAGCGACTTACAATGAGCAGTTCTTC
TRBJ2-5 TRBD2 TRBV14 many CASSQLTSAETQYF TGTGCCAGCAGCCAGTTGACTAGCGCAGAGACCCAGTACTTC
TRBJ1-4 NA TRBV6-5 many CASSYVAGREKLFF TGTGCCAGCAGTTACGTCGCAGGGCGTGAAAAACTGTTTTTT
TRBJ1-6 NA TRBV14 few CASSRRTVPLHF TGTGCCAGCAGCCGAAGGACAGTGCCCCTCCACTTT
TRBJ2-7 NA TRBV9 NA CASSVHYEQYF TGTGCCAGCAGCGTACACTACGAGCAGTACTTC
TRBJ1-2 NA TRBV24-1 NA CATSDHQVPSRGGYTF TGTGCCACCAGTGACCACCAAGTACCAAGCAGAGGTGGCTACACCTTC
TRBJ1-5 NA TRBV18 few CASSPPRFSPEEPQHF TGTGCCAGCTCACCACCACGGTTTTCCCCGGAGGAGCCCCAGCATTTT
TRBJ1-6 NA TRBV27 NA CAAGETYNSPLHF TGTGCGGCGGGGGAAACCTATAATTCACCCCTCCACTTT
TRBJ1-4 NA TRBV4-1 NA CASSPYKREMASPNEKLFF TGCGCCAGCAGCCCTTATAAGAGGGAAATGGCGAGCCCGAATGAAAAACTGTTTTTT
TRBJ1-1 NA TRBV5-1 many CASSLRRGNTEAFF TGCGCCAGCAGCTTGCGGCGGGGAAACACTGAAGCTTTCTTT
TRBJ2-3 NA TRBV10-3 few CAINLLGLAGTDTQYF TGTGCCATCAACCTCCTAGGTCTAGCCGGCACAGATACGCAGTATTTT
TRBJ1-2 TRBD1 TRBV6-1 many CASSYSLRDRGNYGYTF TGTGCCAGCAGTTATTCTCTCCGGGACAGGGGCAACTATGGCTACACCTTC
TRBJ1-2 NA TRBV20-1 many CSARGPTDYGYTF TGCAGTGCTAGAGGCCCGACGGACTATGGCTACACCTTC
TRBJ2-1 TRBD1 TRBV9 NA CASSVAVRGGNEQLF TGTGCCAGCAGCGTAGCTGTACGAGGGGGCAATGAGCAGCTCTTC
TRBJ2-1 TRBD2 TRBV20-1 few CSAQTSGGKAYNEQFF TGCAGTGCTCAGACTAGCGGGGGGAAAGCCTACAATGAGCAGTTCTTC
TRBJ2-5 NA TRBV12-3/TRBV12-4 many CASSWGKPETQYF TGTGCCAGCAGTTGGGGGAAGCCGGAGACCCAGTACTTC
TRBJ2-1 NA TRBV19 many CASKEGKWGAYNEQFF TGTGCCAGTAAGGAGGGAAAGTGGGGTGCCTACAATGAGCAGTTCTTC
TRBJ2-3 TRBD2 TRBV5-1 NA CASSFWLTSGRTDTQYF TGCGCCAGCAGCTTTTGGTTGACTAGCGGGAGAACAGATACGCAGTATTTT
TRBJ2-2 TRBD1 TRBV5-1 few CASSFRTGNTGELFF TGCGCCAGCAGCTTTCGGACAGGGAACACCGGGGAGCTGTTTTTT
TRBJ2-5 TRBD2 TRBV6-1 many CASSRGTKYQETQYF TGTGCCAGCAGTCGCGGGACTAAGTACCAAGAGACCCAGTACTTC
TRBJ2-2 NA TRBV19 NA CASTPGPSAGELFF TGTGCCAGTACCCCCGGGCCGTCAGCCGGGGAGCTGTTTTTT
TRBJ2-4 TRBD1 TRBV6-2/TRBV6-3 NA CASSWNRTGSGENIQYF TGTGCCAGCAGTTGGAACCGGACAGGGTCGGGTGAAAACATTCAGTACTTC
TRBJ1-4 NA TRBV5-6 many CASSLPGIDEKLFF TGTGCCAGCAGCTTGCCGGGGATCGATGAAAAACTGTTTTTT